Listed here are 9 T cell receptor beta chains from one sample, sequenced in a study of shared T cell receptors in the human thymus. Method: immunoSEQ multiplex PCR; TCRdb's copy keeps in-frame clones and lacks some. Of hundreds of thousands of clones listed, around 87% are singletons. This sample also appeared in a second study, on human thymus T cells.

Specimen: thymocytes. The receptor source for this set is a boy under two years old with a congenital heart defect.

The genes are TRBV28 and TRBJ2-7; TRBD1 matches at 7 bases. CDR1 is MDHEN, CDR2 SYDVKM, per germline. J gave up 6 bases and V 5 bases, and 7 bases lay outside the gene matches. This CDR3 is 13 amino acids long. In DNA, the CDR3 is TGTGCCAGCAGTCCCGACAGGGTCGCCGAGCAGTACTTC. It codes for CASSPDRVAEQYF.

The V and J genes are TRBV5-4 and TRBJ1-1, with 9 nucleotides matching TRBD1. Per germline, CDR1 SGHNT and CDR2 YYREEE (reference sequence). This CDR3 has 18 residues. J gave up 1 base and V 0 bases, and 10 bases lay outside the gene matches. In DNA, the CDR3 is TGTGCCAGCAGCTTGGTCAATAACAGGGGGCAGTGGAACACTGAAGCTTTCTTT. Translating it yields CASSLVNNRGQWNTEAFF.

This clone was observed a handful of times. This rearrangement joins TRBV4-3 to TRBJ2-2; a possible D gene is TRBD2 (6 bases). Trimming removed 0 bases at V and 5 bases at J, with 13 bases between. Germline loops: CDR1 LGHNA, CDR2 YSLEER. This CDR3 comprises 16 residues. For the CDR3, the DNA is TGCGCCAGCAGCCAAGAGGCAGCGGGCAAGACCGGGGAGCTGTTTTTT. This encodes CASSQEAAGKTGELFF.

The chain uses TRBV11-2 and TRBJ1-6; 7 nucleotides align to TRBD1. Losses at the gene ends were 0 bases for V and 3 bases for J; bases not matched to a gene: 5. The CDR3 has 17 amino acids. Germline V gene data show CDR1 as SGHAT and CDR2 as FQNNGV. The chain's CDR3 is CASSLDGTVLYNSPLHF. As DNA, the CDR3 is TGTGCCAGCAGCTTAGATGGGACAGTTCTCTATAATTCACCCCTCCACTTT.

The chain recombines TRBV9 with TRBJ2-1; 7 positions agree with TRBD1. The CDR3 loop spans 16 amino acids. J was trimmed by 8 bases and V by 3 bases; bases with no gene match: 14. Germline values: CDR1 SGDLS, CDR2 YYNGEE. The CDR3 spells CASSETGAPHRDEQFF. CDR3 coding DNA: TGTGCCAGCAGCGAAACAGGGGCCCCTCATCGGGATGAGCAGTTCTTC.

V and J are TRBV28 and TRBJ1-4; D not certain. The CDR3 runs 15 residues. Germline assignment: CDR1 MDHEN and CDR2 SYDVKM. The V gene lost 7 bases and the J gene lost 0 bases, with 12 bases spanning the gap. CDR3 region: CASTYHLPTNEKLFF. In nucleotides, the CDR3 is TGTGCCAGCACCTATCATCTTCCAACTAATGAAAAACTGTTTTTT.

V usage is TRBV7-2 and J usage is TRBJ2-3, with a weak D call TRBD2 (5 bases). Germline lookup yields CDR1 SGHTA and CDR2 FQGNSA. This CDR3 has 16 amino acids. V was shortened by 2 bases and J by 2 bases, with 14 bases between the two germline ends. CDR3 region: CASSLLDGLNTDTQYF. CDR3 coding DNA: TGTGCCAGCAGCTTACTGGACGGACTTAACACAGATACGCAGTATTTT.

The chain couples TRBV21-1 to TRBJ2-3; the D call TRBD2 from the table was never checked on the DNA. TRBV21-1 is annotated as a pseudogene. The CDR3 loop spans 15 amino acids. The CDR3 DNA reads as TGTGCCAGAGGCCGGGGGGACGATATCACAGATACGCAGTATTTT. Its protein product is CARGRGDDITDTQYF.

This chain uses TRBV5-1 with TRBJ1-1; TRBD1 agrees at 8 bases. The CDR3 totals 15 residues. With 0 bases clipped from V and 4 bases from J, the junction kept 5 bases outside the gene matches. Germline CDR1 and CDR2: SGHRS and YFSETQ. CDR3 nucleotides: TGCGCCAGCAGCTTGGCACAGGGGGTTGCCACTGAAGCTTTCTTT. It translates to CASSLAQGVATEAFF.